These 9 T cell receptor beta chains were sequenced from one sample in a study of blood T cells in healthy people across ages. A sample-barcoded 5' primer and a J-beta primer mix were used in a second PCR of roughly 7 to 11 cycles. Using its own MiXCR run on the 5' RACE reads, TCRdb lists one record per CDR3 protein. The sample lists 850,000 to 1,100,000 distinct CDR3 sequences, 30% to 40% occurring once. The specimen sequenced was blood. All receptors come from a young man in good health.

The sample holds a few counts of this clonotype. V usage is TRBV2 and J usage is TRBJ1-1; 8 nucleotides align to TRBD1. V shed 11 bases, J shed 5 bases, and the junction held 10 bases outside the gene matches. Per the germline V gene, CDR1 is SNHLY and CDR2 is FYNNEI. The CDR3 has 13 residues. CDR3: CALTGDTWTEAFF. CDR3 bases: TGTGCCCTGACAGGGGATACGTGGACTGAAGCTTTCTTT.

The CDR3: CASSLVGLADTQYF. CDR3 DNA: TGTGCCAGCAGCTTAGTGGGACTAGCGGATACGCAGTATTTT. This chain links TRBV11-2 with TRBJ2-3, with 10 bases lining up with TRBD2. The CDR3 contains 14 residues. Unmatched junction bases numbered 1, after V lost 1 base and J lost 6 bases. The germline gives CDR1 SGHAT, CDR2 FQNNGV.

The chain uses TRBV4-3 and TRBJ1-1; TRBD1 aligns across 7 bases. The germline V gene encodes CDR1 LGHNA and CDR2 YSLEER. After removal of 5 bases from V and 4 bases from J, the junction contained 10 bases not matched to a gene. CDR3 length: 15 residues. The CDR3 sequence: CASSVGTGVITEAFF. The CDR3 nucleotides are TGCGCCAGCAGCGTAGGAACAGGGGTTATCACTGAAGCTTTCTTT.

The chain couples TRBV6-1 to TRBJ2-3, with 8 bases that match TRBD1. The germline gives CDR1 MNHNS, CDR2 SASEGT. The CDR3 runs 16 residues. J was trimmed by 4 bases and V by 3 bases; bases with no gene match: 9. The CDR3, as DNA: TGTGCCAGCAGTGACCCTGACAGGGGAATCCCAGATACGCAGTATTTT. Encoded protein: CASSDPDRGIPDTQYF.

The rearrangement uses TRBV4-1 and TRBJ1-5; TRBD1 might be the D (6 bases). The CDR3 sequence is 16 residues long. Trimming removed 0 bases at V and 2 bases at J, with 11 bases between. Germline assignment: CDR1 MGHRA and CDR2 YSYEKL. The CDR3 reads CASSQDGGGGNQPQHF. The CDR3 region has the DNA TGCGCCAGCAGCCAAGACGGGGGGGGCGGCAATCAGCCCCAGCATTTT.

In DNA form, the CDR3 reads TGTGCCAGCAGTTGGGGACCTGCCCATGGCTACACCTTC. Its protein is CASSWGPAHGYTF. This chain links TRBV12-3 or TRBV12-4 with TRBJ1-2, with a possible D match to TRBD1 (5 bases). Trimming left V 4 bases short and J 6 bases short, with 12 bases between. CDR3 length equals 13 residues.

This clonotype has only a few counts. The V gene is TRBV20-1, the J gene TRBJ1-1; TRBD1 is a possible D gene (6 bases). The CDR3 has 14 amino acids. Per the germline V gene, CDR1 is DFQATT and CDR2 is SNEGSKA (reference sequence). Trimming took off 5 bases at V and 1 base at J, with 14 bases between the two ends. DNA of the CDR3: TGCAGTGCTGGCAGGGAAGGGGGGAACACTGAAGCTTTCTTT. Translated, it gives CSAGREGGNTEAFF.

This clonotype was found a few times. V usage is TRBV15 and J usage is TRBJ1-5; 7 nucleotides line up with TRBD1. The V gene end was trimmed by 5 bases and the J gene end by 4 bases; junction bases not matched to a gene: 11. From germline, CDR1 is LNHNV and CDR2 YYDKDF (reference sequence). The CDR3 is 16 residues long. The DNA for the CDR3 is TGTGCCACCAGCGGTCCAACCACAGGGGCGAATCAGCCCCAGCATTTT. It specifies CATSGPTTGANQPQHF.

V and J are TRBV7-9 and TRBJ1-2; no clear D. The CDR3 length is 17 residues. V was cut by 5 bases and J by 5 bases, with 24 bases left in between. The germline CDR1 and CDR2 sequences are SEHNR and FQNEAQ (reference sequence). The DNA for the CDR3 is TGTGCCAGCAGCGTATTGGGCAGAATAAGTCATACTTATGGCTACACCTTC. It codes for CASSVLGRISHTYGYTF.